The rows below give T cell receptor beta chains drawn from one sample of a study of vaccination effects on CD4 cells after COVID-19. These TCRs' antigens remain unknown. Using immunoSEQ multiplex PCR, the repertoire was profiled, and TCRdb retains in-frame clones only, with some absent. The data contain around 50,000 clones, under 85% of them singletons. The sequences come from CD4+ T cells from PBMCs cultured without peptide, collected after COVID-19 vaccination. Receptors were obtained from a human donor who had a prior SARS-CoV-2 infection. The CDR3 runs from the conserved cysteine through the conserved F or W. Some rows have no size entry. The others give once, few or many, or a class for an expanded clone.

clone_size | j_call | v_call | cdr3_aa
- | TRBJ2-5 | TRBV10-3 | CAISEGAGVGETQYF
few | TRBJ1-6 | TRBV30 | CAWSVLSPRDNSPLHF
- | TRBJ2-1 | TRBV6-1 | CASSEFGLAGSGEQFF
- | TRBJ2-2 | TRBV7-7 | CATSDGANTGELFF
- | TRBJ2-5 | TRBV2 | CASKASLSQETQYF
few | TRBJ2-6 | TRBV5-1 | CASSYESANVLTF
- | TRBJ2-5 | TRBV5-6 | CASSLSPGQGLWETQYF
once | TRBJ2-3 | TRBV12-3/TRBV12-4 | CASSFPRQGKQYF
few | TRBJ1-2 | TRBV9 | CASSRGTPYGYTF
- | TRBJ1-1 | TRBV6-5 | CASSSIRPSSNTEAFF
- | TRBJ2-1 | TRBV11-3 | CASSLGDSGGHYNEQFF
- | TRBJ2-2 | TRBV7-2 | CASSSRGTGNTGELFF
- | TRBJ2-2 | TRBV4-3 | CASSQRGSITGELFF
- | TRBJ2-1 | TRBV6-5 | CASSYWASSYNEQFF
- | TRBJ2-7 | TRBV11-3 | CASSKSYEQYF
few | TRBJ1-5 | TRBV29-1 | CSARDRVNEGSPRPQHF
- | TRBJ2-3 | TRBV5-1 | CASSLAEVLRERADTQYF
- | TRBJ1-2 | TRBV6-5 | CASTRQGSYGYTF
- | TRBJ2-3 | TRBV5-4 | CASSLDYSTDTQYF
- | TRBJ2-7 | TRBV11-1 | CASSLGRWPGSYEQYF
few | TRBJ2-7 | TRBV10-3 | CAISDYSRIGEQYF
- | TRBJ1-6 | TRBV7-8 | CASSRDENSPLHF